The 31 T cell receptor beta chains below were found in one sample sequenced in a study of shared clonotypes between healthy human individuals. Positive CCR7 selection of CD45RO-negative cells yielded the naive CD8 cells, and terminally differentiated effector memory CD45RA+ cells were excluded. Sequencing was performed with immunoSEQ multiplex PCR; in TCRdb, only in-frame clones are kept and a portion is missing. The sample yields millions of clones, 85% to 95% seen once. The sample comprised naive CD8+ T cells sorted from blood. These receptors were collected from a man aged 18 to 29 in good health.

The V call is TRBV10-3, the J call TRBJ2-1, with D maybe TRBD2 (6 bases). The CDR3 sequence is 16 residues long. Per the germline V gene, CDR1 is ENHRY and CDR2 is SYGVKD. The V gene lost 0 bases and the J gene lost 3 bases, with 12 bases spanning the gap. CDR3 nucleotide sequence: TGTGCCATCAGTGAGTCGTCGGGAGTGGTCTACAATGAGCAGTTCTTC. Protein: CAISESSGVVYNEQFF.

Concerning this clone: An end of the junction differs from the germline gene, which may be a read error. The chain has TRBV5-6 and TRBJ1-3, with 11 bases aligning to TRBD1. Germline V CDR1 and CDR2: SGHDT, YYEEEE. The CDR3 runs to 14 residues. CDR3 bases: TGTGCCAGCAGCCCGGGACAGGGGGTTACTCTCTTCCATTTT. Translating it yields CASSPGQGVTLFHF. The entire variable domain, with the rest obtained from reference TRBV5-6 and TRBJ1-3, is as follows: DAGVTQSPTHLIKTRGQQVTLRCSPKSGHDTVSWYQQALGQGPQFIFQYYEEEERQRGNFPDRFSGHQFPNYSSELNVNALLLGDSALYLCASSPGQGVTLFHFGEGSWLTVV.

The chain has TRBV4-1 and TRBJ2-2, with 8 bases aligning to TRBD1. CDR3 size: 15 residues. J lost 7 bases, V lost 5 bases, and 9 bases had no gene match. Germline CDR1 MGHRA, CDR2 YSYEKL. CDR3 amino acids: CASSSGQGWNGELFF. CDR3 sequence (DNA): TGCGCCAGCAGCTCCGGACAGGGTTGGAACGGGGAGCTGTTTTTT.

The chain joins TRBV29-1 to TRBJ1-2; D unclear. V lost 4 bases, J lost 0 bases, and 9 bases lay in between. The germline V gene has CDR1 SQVTM and CDR2 ANQGSEA. This CDR3 is built from 13 residues. The CDR3 sequence is CSVALNSNYGYTF. The CDR3 DNA sequence: TGCAGCGTTGCTCTGAATTCTAACTATGGCTACACCTTC.

The chain has TRBV16 and TRBJ1-5, with D possibly matching TRBD1 (6 bases). The germline V gene encodes CDR1 KGHSY and CDR2 FQNENV. With 0 bases removed from V and 4 bases from J, the gap between germline ends came to 13 bases. The length of the CDR3 is 16 residues. CDR3 DNA: TGTGCCAGCAGCCAATCAAGCGGGGGGCTTAATCAGCCCCAGCATTTT. Translating gives CASSQSSGGLNQPQHF.

V gene TRBV2 combines with J gene TRBJ2-1; TRBD2 matches at 10 bases. Germline trimming cut 0 bases from V and 8 bases from J; bases unmatched to any gene: 4. The CDR3 consists of 15 residues. Germline assignment: CDR1 SNHLY and CDR2 FYNNEI. The CDR3 DNA reads TGTGCCAGCAGTGAAGCAGCGGGAGGGCCCCATGAGCAGTTCTTC. Encoded protein: CASSEAAGGPHEQFF.

This chain connects TRBV5-4 to TRBJ2-7; TRBD1 is a possible D gene (6 bases). Germline-derived CDR1 and CDR2 are SGHNT and YYREEE (reference sequence). The V and J ends lost 4 bases and 2 bases respectively, with 10 bases between them. The CDR3 extends over 13 amino acids. The CDR3 DNA sequence: TGTGCCAGCAGCACCCAGGGGACCTACGAGCAGTACTTC. It yields the protein CASSTQGTYEQYF.

This rearrangement joins TRBV7-8 to TRBJ2-5, with 7 nucleotides matching TRBD1. The CDR3 length is 16 residues. Trimming took 6 bases from V and 3 from J; bases not matched to a gene: 13. CDR1 is SGHVS, CDR2 FQNEAQ, per germline. The CDR3 spells CASRDPPEQGEETQYF. CDR3 bases: TGTGCCAGCAGGGATCCGCCGGAGCAGGGGGAAGAGACCCAGTACTTC.

The chain uses TRBV9 and TRBJ2-3; 7 bases match TRBD1. Trimming removed 0 bases from V and 2 bases from J; junction bases left unmatched: 12. This CDR3 is 18 amino acids long. CDR1 and CDR2 (germline): SGDLS, YYNGEE. The CDR3 is CASSVAPGTEKPTDTQYF. The CDR3 region has the DNA TGTGCCAGCAGCGTAGCCCCTGGGACAGAGAAACCCACAGATACGCAGTATTTT.

The rearrangement uses TRBV6-6 and TRBJ1-2; D might be TRBD1 (5 bases). Germline CDR1 reads MNHNY; CDR2 reads SVGAGI (reference sequence). The length of the CDR3 is 14 residues. V lost 4 bases to trimming and J lost 4 bases, with 13 bases between them. The CDR3: CASSSGTQFYGYTF. CDR3 sequence (DNA): TGTGCCAGCAGTTCAGGGACCCAATTCTATGGCTACACCTTC.

The rearrangement joins TRBV4-1 to TRBJ2-3; D may be TRBD1 (6 bases). The CDR3 length is 17 residues. Germline V CDR1 and CDR2: MGHRA, YSYEKL. With 0 bases removed from V and 8 bases from J, the gap between germline ends came to 21 bases. The CDR3 reads CASSQDVIGQRRGTQYF. The CDR3 bases are TGCGCCAGCAGCCAAGATGTCATAGGACAGAGACGGGGTACGCAGTATTTT.

V and J are TRBV4-3 and TRBJ2-7; D remains ambiguous. From germline, CDR1 is LGHNA and CDR2 YSLEER. The CDR3 sequence is 14 residues long. V gave up 0 bases and J gave up 4 bases, with 10 bases separating them. The CDR3 sequence: CASSQERARYEQYF. CDR3 bases: TGCGCCAGCAGCCAAGAGCGCGCCCGATACGAGCAGTACTTC.

CDR3 amino acids: CASSQGGGRANEQFF. The CDR3 bases are TGTGCCAGCAGCCAAGGGGGCGGGAGGGCCAATGAGCAGTTCTTC. J is TRBJ2-1 and V is TRBV14; TRBD2 aligns across 9 bases. The J segment lost 6 bases and the V segment lost 1 base, leaving 4 bases of the junction unmatched. The CDR3 contains 15 residues. The germline gives CDR1 SGHDN, CDR2 FVKESK. Combining the CDR3 with reference TRBV14 and TRBJ2-1 gives the whole variable domain EAGVTQFPSHSVIEKGQTVTLRCDPISGHDNLYWYRRVMGKEIKFLLHFVKESKQDESGMPNNRFLAERTGGTYSTLKVQPAELEDSGVYFCASSQGGGRANEQFFGPGTRLTVL.

As for this clone: The same CDR3 is also encoded by other DNA sequences in this sample. The CDR3, as DNA: TGTGCCAGCAGCCCCGGACAGGGCGGCGAGCAGTACTTC. It encodes CASSPGQGGEQYF. The chain employs TRBV7-9 and TRBJ2-7, with 8 positions matching TRBD1. The germline CDR1 and CDR2 sequences are SEHNR and FQNEAQ (reference sequence). The CDR3 extends over 13 amino acids. V was clipped by 5 bases and J by 6 bases; unmatched bases: 6.

The chain employs TRBV5-6 and TRBJ2-1; TRBD2 matches 10 bases. The CDR3 is made up of 16 amino acids. J gave up 2 bases and V 2 bases, and 4 bases lay outside the gene matches. Germline assignment: CDR1 SGHDT and CDR2 YYEEEE. CDR3 loop: CASSLGLAETYNEQFF. The CDR3 nucleotides are TGTGCCAGCAGCTTAGGACTAGCGGAAACCTACAATGAGCAGTTCTTC. Combining the CDR3 with reference TRBV5-6 and TRBJ2-1 gives the whole variable domain DAGVTQSPTHLIKTRGQQVTLRCSPKSGHDTVSWYQQALGQGPQFIFQYYEEEERQRGNFPDRFSGHQFPNYSSELNVNALLLGDSALYLCASSLGLAETYNEQFFGPGTRLTVL.

Comment on this clone: In the same sample, other DNA sequences code for this CDR3. The gene calls are TRBV15 and TRBJ2-7, with a possible D match to TRBD2 (6 bases). Germline assignment: CDR1 LNHNV and CDR2 YYDKDF (reference sequence). CDR3 length: 12 amino acids. Trimming took 5 bases from V and 2 from J, leaving 7 bases between them. CDR3 residues: CATSRGAYEQYF. CDR3 DNA sequence: TGTGCCACCAGCCGCGGGGCCTACGAGCAGTACTTC.

The gene calls are TRBV27 and TRBJ2-1; 8 bases fit TRBD2. Trimming removed 2 bases from V and 3 bases from J; junction bases left unmatched: 3. From germline, CDR1 is MNHEY and CDR2 SMNVEV (reference sequence). The CDR3 extends over 15 amino acids. The CDR3 coding sequence is TGTGCCAGCAGTTTAACAGCGGGGGTCTACAATGAGCAGTTCTTC. Protein: CASSLTAGVYNEQFF.

The rearrangement joins TRBV2 to TRBJ1-2; a possible D gene is TRBD1 (5 bases). Germline values: CDR1 SNHLY, CDR2 FYNNEI. CDR3 length: 15 residues. Trimming stripped 2 bases from V and 0 bases from J, with 10 bases between. The CDR3 reads CASSETKGANYGYTF. The CDR3 DNA reads as TGTGCCAGCAGTGAAACGAAAGGGGCTAACTATGGCTACACCTTC.

This clone came up once. The V call is TRBV4-1, the J call TRBJ1-1, with D unresolved. Germline CDR1 reads MGHRA; CDR2 reads YSYEKL. This CDR3 is 14 amino acids long. Between the trimmed V and J ends, which lost 0 bases and 4 bases, there was a span of 9 bases. The CDR3: CASSQDRGSTEAFF. The DNA of the CDR3 is TGCGCCAGCAGCCAAGATCGAGGGTCCACTGAAGCTTTCTTT.

This sequence joins TRBV19 and TRBJ2-7; D is ambiguous. The CDR3 is 14 residues long. Germline CDR1 is LNHDA and CDR2 is SQIVND (reference sequence). Trimming left V 2 bases short and J 3 bases short, with 11 bases between. The CDR3 loop is CASSIRATYYEQYF. CDR3 nucleotides: TGTGCCAGTAGTATACGCGCAACTTACTACGAGCAGTACTTC.

This chain links TRBV2 with TRBJ1-2; no clear D. Germline-derived CDR1 and CDR2 are SNHLY and FYNNEI. The CDR3 runs to 17 residues. Trimming took off 1 base at V and 2 bases at J, with 17 bases between the two ends. The CDR3 nucleotides read TGTGCCAGCAGTGAAGTGTCCCGACACAGAGAGAACTATGGCTACACCTTC. Encoded protein: CASSEVSRHRENYGYTF.

CDR3 region: CASTADSGELFF. The DNA of the CDR3 is TGTGCCAGCACAGCAGATAGCGGGGAGCTGTTTTTT. V usage is TRBV7-8 and J usage is TRBJ2-2; D is unclear. There are 12 residues in the CDR3. The germline V gene has CDR1 SGHVS and CDR2 FQNEAQ. The germline V and J ends were trimmed by 7 bases and 7 bases, with 10 bases remaining between them. The entire variable domain, with the rest obtained from reference TRBV7-8 and TRBJ2-2, is as follows: GAGVSQSPRYKVAKRGQDVALRCDPISGHVSLFWYQQALGQGPEFLTYFQNEAQLDKSGLPSDRFFAERPEGSVSTLKIQRTQQEDSAVYLCASTADSGELFFGEGSRLTVL.

A note on this clone: Other DNA sequences in the sample encode the same CDR3. The genes are TRBV27 and TRBJ2-7, with a possible D match to TRBD1 (6 bases). Trimming took off 3 bases at V and 3 bases at J, with 18 bases between the two ends. The CDR3 runs 16 residues. CDR1 is MNHEY, CDR2 SMNVEV, per germline (reference sequence). CDR3 nucleotide sequence: TGTGCCAGCAGTTTTTCTTCAGGGCCCAGGGGCTACGAGCAGTACTTC. Its translation is CASSFSSGPRGYEQYF.

The chain recombines TRBV27 with TRBJ1-2; D remains unclear. Germline lookup yields CDR1 MNHEY and CDR2 SMNVEV (reference sequence). Trimming took off 8 bases at V and 3 bases at J, with 19 bases between the two ends. The CDR3 covers 15 residues. The CDR3 sequence: CASRPGWALDYGYTF. In nucleotides, the CDR3 is TGTGCCAGCCGTCCGGGGTGGGCCCTAGACTATGGCTACACCTTC.

This chain's CDR3 is CASSPQTPGVNRHNEQFF. CDR3 DNA sequence: TGTGCCAGCAGTCCCCAAACCCCGGGGGTTAATCGTCATAATGAGCAGTTCTTC. J is TRBJ2-1 and V is TRBV28; D is perhaps TRBD2 (6 bases). In germline, CDR1 is MDHEN, CDR2 SYDVKM. This CDR3 contains 18 residues. Trimming took 5 bases from V and 7 from J, leaving 27 bases between them.

The chain joins TRBV6-4 to TRBJ2-3, with TRBD2 matching 11 bases. From germline, CDR1 is MRHNA and CDR2 SNTAGT. The CDR3 spans 15 residues. V lost 8 bases, J lost 4 bases, and 8 bases stayed unmatched. The CDR3 nucleotides are TGTGCCAGCGCAGAGCTAGCGGGGGGTCCAGATACGCAGTATTTT. Translating it yields CASAELAGGPDTQYF.

V is TRBV18 and J is TRBJ2-7, with a possible D match to TRBD2 (5 bases). CDR3 length: 16 residues. Trimming removed 4 bases from V and 3 bases from J, with 19 bases in between. CDR1 and CDR2 from the germline V gene are KGHSH and LQKENI. CDR3 nucleotide sequence: TGTGCCAGCTCACGGGTCGGGCGCTCTGAGGGCTACGAGCAGTACTTC. The encoded protein is CASSRVGRSEGYEQYF.

A single count supports this clone. Different DNA sequences within this sample yield the same CDR3. This sequence joins TRBV18 and TRBJ1-2, with D perhaps matching TRBD1 (5 bases). Germline V CDR1 and CDR2: KGHSH, LQKENI. Trimming left V 3 bases short and J 2 bases short, with 7 bases between. The CDR3 contains 13 residues. The CDR3 bases are TGTGCCAGCTCACCGGGACCGAACTATGGCTACACCTTC. This gives the protein CASSPGPNYGYTF.

The chain has TRBV30 and TRBJ2-5, with 9 bases lining up with TRBD2. In germline, CDR1 is GTSNPN, CDR2 SVGIG (reference sequence). The junction had 13 bases not matched to a gene; V was cut back by 3 bases and J by 5 bases. The CDR3 is made up of 16 amino acids. The DNA of the CDR3 is TGTGCCTGGAGCGCCAGACTAGCGGTTTTCTTGGAGACCCAGTACTTC. Protein sequence: CAWSARLAVFLETQYF. The whole variable domain, remainder taken from reference TRBV30 and TRBJ2-5, is SQTIHQWPATLVQPVGSPLSLECTVEGTSNPNLYWYRQAAGRGLQLLFYSVGIGQISSEVPQNLSASRPQDRQFILSSKKLLLSDSGFYLCAWSARLAVFLETQYFGPGTRLLVL.

This chain joins TRBV19 and TRBJ1-1; tentative D call: TRBD1 (5 bases). CDR1 is LNHDA and CDR2 is SQIVND in the germline V gene (reference sequence). CDR3 length: 13 residues. V was shortened by 10 bases and J by 1 base, with 13 bases between the two germline ends. DNA of the CDR3: TGTGCCACCTTAGGCAGGGAGAACACTGAAGCTTTCTTT. Protein: CATLGRENTEAFF.

This chain connects TRBV6-1 to TRBJ2-7; the D gene is possibly TRBD2 (5 bases). This CDR3 has 15 amino acids. V lost 2 bases and J 1 base, leaving 12 bases between the germline ends. Germline assignment: CDR1 MNHNS and CDR2 SASEGT. The CDR3 bases are TGTGCCAGCAGTGAATTCGGGGTGACATCCTACGAGCAGTACTTC. Amino acids: CASSEFGVTSYEQYF.